This T cell receptor beta chain is drawn from a study of cytotoxic CD8 clonotypes in ibrutinib-treated CLL (dated by TCRdb to the early 2020s). For the study in its entirety: The cohort had about a dozen relapsed/refractory and more than 14 treatment-naive patients; about 17 were IGHV unmutated. Partial responses were observed in around 25 patients and complete responses in 2; after a median follow-up of around 68 months, remission was maintained in 14 patients and progression was observed in some twelve. Response samples were taken after a median of approximately 13 months on treatment, ranging from 6 to 36 months. On average, each sample yielded roughly 260,000 productive templates and tens of thousands of productive rearrangements. Of the approximately 86 participants in the trial, 25 to 30 had longitudinal samples available. Cryopreserved peripheral blood mononuclear cells were obtained before treatment, at response, and at either sustained remission or disease progression. Every remission and progressive disease sample was obtained while ibrutinib was still being received by the patients. General conclusions and limits of the study: At ibrutinib response clonality went up, during sustained remission it held steady, and at progression it dropped back toward baseline. Baseline clonality was found to be higher than that of age-matched healthy donors and was strongly correlated with circulating CD8+ T-cell counts. Public clonotypes were rare and either contracted or stayed stable during treatment, and the rise in clonality at ibrutinib response reflected the expansion of private clonotypes. Sampling times were not matched between sustained-remission and progressing patients, and lymph node repertoires were not studied.

The goal of deep resolution MiSeq sequencing was a depth between 1 in 1 million and 1 in 200,000 T cells, and coverage averaged 10x per clonotype. The immunoSEQ hsTCRB Kit was used to generate TCR beta libraries. In the paper's pipeline: ImmunoSEQ Data Assistant and ImmunoSEQ Analyzer were used for data analysis, and V, D and J genes were assigned according to IMGT definitions. Clonality, with values ranging from 0 to 1, was calculated as one minus the normalized Shannon entropy of productive rearrangement frequencies. Only overrepresented clonotypes making up at least 0.05% of the repertoire of each patient were included in the public clonotype analysis. Repertoires from more than ten age-matched healthy donors in immuneACCESS were used as clonality controls. Not all clones reach the TCRdb copy of this immuneACCESS table, which keeps in-frame sequences only. Checked studies attribute under half of the gap to unresolved V genes and leave the rest unexplained. That table furnishes V, J and clone size, whereas the DNA furnished D and trimming. A total of fewer than 400,000 clones appear in this sample, roughly 71% of them only once. Just under 6.5% of the sample is taken by the ten largest.

From the cysteine up to the phenylalanine, the CDR3 has a length of 12 residues. This entry keeps only the CDR3 DNA: 36 bases, framed from base 1. Relative to germline, V is missing 5 bases and J is missing 5 bases, with 2 bases of the junction outside any gene match. For CDR1 and CDR2, the germline V gene (reference sequence) lists GTSNPN and SVGIG. Roughly 2 micrograms of genomic DNA were extracted from cryopreserved PBMCs for TCR beta library preparation. Longitudinal blood samples from CLL patients on ibrutinib monotherapy underwent high-throughput TCR beta sequencing. The patients took part in an open-label, single-center phase 2 trial of ibrutinib monotherapy. Remarks on this clone: It has no known antigen specificity. No base quality information exists; no much larger clone differs at one position.

The specimen comprised PBMCs, sampled after 36 months of ibrutinib treatment. The receptor was derived from a human donor with chronic lymphocytic leukemia. The V and J genes are TRBV30 and TRBJ2-7; TRBD2 fits 11 bases in the junction. The CDR3 reads CAWSSGRNEQYF. The nucleotide sequence reads as follows: TGTGCCTGGTCTAGCGGGAGGAACGAGCAGTACTTC.